The clone carrying this TCR beta chain was found a few times. The antigen remains unidentified. These data are taken from a study of beta chain features in type 1 diabetes. Study-level results: It was possible that PCR favored shorter templates, equally so in patients and controls.

Expressed TCRB transcripts were sequenced because the isolated RNA had all been reverse transcribed beforehand. Sequenced by immunoSEQ multiplex PCR; TCRdb stores in-frame clones only, minus some. The sample lists about 130,000 clones, 9.2% seen once, with around 0.68% in the top ten. CDR1 and CDR2 from the germline V gene are SGHTS and YDEGEE. The V segment lost 4 bases and the J segment 1 base; nucleotides outside the gene matches: 8. CDR3 length equals 16 residues. V is TRBV5-8 and J is TRBJ2-1, with 7 bases that match TRBD2. Sequenced sample: central memory CD4+ T cells from blood. This sequence originates from a man aged 18 to 30 in good health. CDR3 DNA sequence: TGTGCCAGCAGCCCGACCGGGACTACGTCCTACAATGAGCAGTTCTTC. It translates to CASSPTGTTSYNEQFF.